This is a list of T cell receptor beta chains from one sample in a study of blood T cell repertoires in COVID-19. Data came from immunoSEQ multiplex PCR; TCRdb stores just in-frame clones and leaves some out. The sample lists about 42,000 clones; around nine tenths were seen once. The sequencing sample was made of peripheral blood. The origin of the receptors is a human donor in a cohort sampled during active COVID-19. Each CDR3 is given with its conserved first and last residue. The D gene is left open where the match is weak. Clone size is shown for a subset of rows, as once, few, many or a class of expanded clone.

>TRBJ1-6|TRBV6-4|TRBD1|few
CASAPTGEDSPLHF
TGTGCCAGCGCCCCCACAGGGGAGGATTCACCCCTCCACTTT
>TRBJ2-2|TRBV5-1|NA|NA
CASREGTGELFF
TGCGCCAGCAGGGAGGGGACCGGGGAGCTGTTTTTT
>TRBJ2-2|TRBV4-2|NA|NA
CASSQDTGGELFF
TGTGCCAGCAGCCAAGATACCGGCGGGGAGCTGTTTTTT
>TRBJ1-6|TRBV24-1|NA|NA
CATSVTGQNNSPLHF
TGTGCCACCAGTGTCACGGGACAAAATAATTCACCCCTCCACTTT
>TRBJ1-4|TRBV7-3|NA|NA
CASSLTGATNEKLFF
TGTGCCAGCAGCTTAACCGGAGCAACTAATGAAAAACTGTTTTTT
>TRBJ1-1|TRBV19|TRBD1|NA
CASNSVTGGEGTEAFF
TGTGCCAGTAATTCCGTGACAGGGGGCGAGGGAACTGAAGCTTTCTTT
>TRBJ2-7|TRBV5-1|TRBD1|NA
CASKRQGRAQDEQYF
TGCGCCAGCAAAAGACAGGGACGAGCCCAGGACGAGCAGTACTTC
>TRBJ2-5|TRBV11-3|NA|NA
CASSLVISGTETQYF
TGTGCCAGCAGCTTAGTAATATCGGGAACGGAGACCCAGTACTTC
>TRBJ1-1|TRBV5-1|TRBD1|NA
CASSLEGRGRTEAFF
TGCGCCAGCAGCTTGGAGGGCAGGGGGCGGACTGAAGCTTTCTTT
>TRBJ2-5|TRBV12-3/TRBV12-4|NA|NA
CASSFGGETQYF
TGTGCCAGCAGTTTTGGGGGGGAGACCCAGTACTTC
>TRBJ1-2|TRBV3-1/TRBV3-2|NA|NA
CASSQRGGTGYTF
TGTGCCAGCAGCCAAAGGGGGGGAACGGGCTACACCTTC
>TRBJ2-5|TRBV19|TRBD2|NA
CASSDSGQETQYF
TGTGCCAGTAGCGATAGCGGGCAAGAGACCCAGTACTTC
>TRBJ2-5|TRBV6-5|TRBD2|NA
CASRISGGAETQYF
TGTGCCAGCAGGATCAGCGGGGGGGCGGAGACCCAGTACTTC
>TRBJ1-5|TRBV5-1|TRBD1|NA
CASSLDGTGGQPQHF
TGCGCCAGCAGCTTGGACGGGACAGGGGGTCAGCCCCAGCATTTT
>TRBJ1-1|TRBV5-1|TRBD1|NA
CASSGTGVNTEAFF
TGCGCCAGCAGCGGGACAGGGGTGAACACTGAAGCTTTCTTT
>TRBJ1-1|TRBV3-1/TRBV3-2|NA|once
CASSLGQYHTEAFF
TGTGCCAGCAGCCTTGGACAGTACCACACTGAAGCTTTCTTT
>TRBJ1-2|TRBV6-6|NA|NA
CASRDINYGYTF
TGTGCCAGCAGGGACATTAACTATGGCTACACCTTC
>TRBJ2-3|TRBV5-1|NA|NA
CASSLLPSADTQYF
TGCGCCAGCAGCTTGTTACCTTCGGCAGATACGCAGTATTTT
>TRBJ2-5|TRBV7-2|TRBD2|NA
CASSLAGGAGETQYF
TGTGCCAGCAGTCTCGCCGGGGGGGCCGGCGAGACCCAGTACTTC
>TRBJ1-2|TRBV4-1|NA|NA
CASSHDQFRGYTF
TGCGCCAGCAGCCATGACCAGTTCAGGGGCTACACCTTC
>TRBJ1-2|TRBV10-3|NA|NA
CAISESQEHYGYTF
TGTGCCATCAGTGAGTCACAGGAACACTATGGCTACACCTTC
>TRBJ1-1|TRBV12-3/TRBV12-4|NA|NA
CASSLTGNTEAFF
TGTGCCAGCAGCTTGACAGGGAACACTGAAGCTTTCTTT
>TRBJ2-1|TRBV7-3|NA|NA
CASSLGGSYNEQFF
TGTGCCAGCAGCTTGGGGGGCTCCTACAATGAGCAGTTCTTC
>TRBJ1-5|TRBV6-2/TRBV6-3|NA|NA
CASSWSGGNQPQHF
TGTGCCAGCAGTTGGTCGGGTGGCAATCAGCCCCAGCATTTT
>TRBJ1-1|TRBV18|NA|NA
CASSPEVGNTEAFF
TGTGCCAGCTCACCAGAGGTGGGGAACACTGAAGCTTTCTTT
>TRBJ1-1|TRBV18|NA|once
CASSPPEAMAFF
TGTGCCAGCTCCCCTCCAGAGGCTATGGCTTTCTTT
>TRBJ1-2|TRBV3-1/TRBV3-2|TRBD1|NA
CASSDAGGSGYTF
TGTGCCAGCAGCGACGCAGGGGGCAGTGGCTACACCTTC